The present entry profiles one T cell receptor beta chain with its context. This sample is drawn from a study of control samples from healthy donors and cancer patients. The data were produced by immunoSEQ multiplex PCR, yet TCRdb's version contains in-frame clones alone and is incomplete. The sample has some 200,000 clones; over 90% are singletons. CDR3 length: 16 amino acids. V lost 5 bases and J lost 6; bases outside the gene matches: 14. Germline CDR1 SGHTA, CDR2 FQGNSA. The rearrangement links TRBV7-2 to TRBJ1-1; 8 bases line up with TRBD1. The sequenced sample was blood. The sequence came from a man aged 50-59 years in good health. The CDR3 sequence is CASSLLGGQVRSEAFF. The DNA for the CDR3 is TGTGCCAGCAGCCTCCTAGGGGGACAGGTTCGTTCTGAAGCTTTCTTT. The complete variable domain, with remaining parts taken from reference TRBV7-2 and TRBJ1-1, reads GAGVSQSPSNKVTEKGKDVELRCDPISGHTALYWYRQSLGQGLEFLIYFQGNSAPDKSGLPSDRFSAERTGGSVSTLTIQRTQQEDSAVYLCASSLLGGQVRSEAFFGQGTRLTVV.